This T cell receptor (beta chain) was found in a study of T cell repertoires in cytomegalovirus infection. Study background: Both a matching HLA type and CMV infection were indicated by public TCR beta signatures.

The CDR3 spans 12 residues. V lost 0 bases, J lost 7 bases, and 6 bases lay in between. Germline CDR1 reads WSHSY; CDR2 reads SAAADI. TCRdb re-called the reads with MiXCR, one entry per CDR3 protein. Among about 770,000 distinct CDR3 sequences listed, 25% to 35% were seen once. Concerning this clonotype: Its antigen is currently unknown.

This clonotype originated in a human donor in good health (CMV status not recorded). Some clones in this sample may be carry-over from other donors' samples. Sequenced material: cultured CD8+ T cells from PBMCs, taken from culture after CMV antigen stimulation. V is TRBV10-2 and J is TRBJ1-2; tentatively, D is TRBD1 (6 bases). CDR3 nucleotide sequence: TGCGCCAGCAGTGAGTCGACAGGTGGCTACACCTTC. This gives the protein CASSESTGGYTF.